The 19 T cell receptor beta chains presented below share a single source sample, sequenced in a study of OX40 agonist ivuxolimab in advanced cancers. The protocol was immunoSEQ multiplex PCR, while the TCRdb copy is restricted to in-frame clones and leaves out a portion. The sample records 100,000 to 120,000 clones, approximately 89% being singletons. Here the sequenced sample was CD4+ or CD8+ T cells sorted from blood, taken in a trial of the OX40 agonist ivuxolimab. The receptor source for this set is an adult with an advanced solid tumor such as melanoma, head and neck, liver or kidney cancer.

V is TRBV5-1 and J is TRBJ2-3, with 12 bases matching TRBD2. The CDR3 consists of 16 residues. Losses at the gene ends were 0 bases for V and 5 bases for J; bases not matched to a gene: 4. The germline CDR1 and CDR2 sequences are SGHRS and YFSETQ. The CDR3 region is CASSLELAGGKDTQYF. In DNA, the CDR3 is TGCGCCAGCAGCTTGGAACTAGCGGGAGGCAAAGATACGCAGTATTTT.

The chain recombines TRBV19 with TRBJ1-4; D is uncertain. Trimming removed 5 bases at V and 0 bases at J, with 10 bases between. This CDR3 contains 15 residues. Germline V gene sequence: CDR1 LNHDA, CDR2 SQIVND (reference sequence). CDR3 coding DNA: TGTGCCAGTAGTGGTACCGGAGCAACTAATGAAAAACTGTTTTTT. Amino acids: CASSGTGATNEKLFF.

The chain couples TRBV5-1 to TRBJ1-4; 7 bases are shared with TRBD1. Germline assignment: CDR1 SGHRS and CDR2 YFSETQ. This CDR3 comprises 14 residues. With 2 bases clipped from V and 6 bases from J, the junction kept 4 bases outside the gene matches. CDR3 amino acids: CASSLQGSDEKLFF. CDR3 in DNA: TGCGCCAGCAGCTTACAGGGGTCGGATGAAAAACTGTTTTTT.

The chain joins TRBV7-3 to TRBJ2-3; 7 bases align to TRBD1. Trimming at V came to 0 bases and at J to 0 bases, leaving 9 bases not matched to a gene. This CDR3 region has 18 residues. Germline assignment: CDR1 SGHTA and CDR2 FQGTGA. CDR3 sequence reads: CASSLTIDRERSTDTQYF. DNA of the CDR3: TGTGCCAGCAGCTTAACAATCGACAGGGAGAGGAGCACAGATACGCAGTATTTT.

The V call is TRBV5-1, the J call TRBJ2-1, with D possibly matching TRBD2 (5 bases). This CDR3 region has 19 residues. Germline V gives CDR1 SGHRS, CDR2 YFSETQ. V lost 0 bases and J 7 bases, leaving 26 bases between the germline ends. The CDR3 DNA is TGCGCCAGCAGCTTGGTTAATTGGAATTCGCGGGTCCCTAGGAATGAGCAGTTCTTC. Protein product: CASSLVNWNSRVPRNEQFF.

The chain couples TRBV28 to TRBJ1-1; maybe TRBD1 (6 bases). CDR1 and CDR2 from the germline V gene are MDHEN and SYDVKM. Trimming left V 2 bases short and J 4 bases short, with 17 bases between. The CDR3 is made up of 16 amino acids. DNA for the CDR3: TGTGCCAGCAGTTTAGGGACCAGGGGAGGAGGCACTGAAGCTTTCTTT. Translated, it gives CASSLGTRGGGTEAFF.

This clone was detected once. The chain employs TRBV5-1 and TRBJ2-7, with a tentative D call TRBD1 (6 bases). The germline gives CDR1 SGHRS, CDR2 YFSETQ. This CDR3 has 14 amino acids. Trimming stripped 0 bases from V and 7 bases from J, with 14 bases between. CDR3 sequence: CASSLVGGQREQYF. CDR3 DNA sequence: TGCGCCAGCAGCTTGGTTGGGGGCCAGCGGGAGCAGTACTTC.

The V and J genes are TRBV11-2 and TRBJ1-4; D unresolved. Trimming removed 1 base from V and 7 bases from J, with 7 bases in between. The length of the CDR3 is 13 residues. CDR1 and CDR2 from the germline V gene are SGHAT and FQNNGV. CDR3 bases: TGTGCCAGCAGCTTAGGGACGAGTGAAAAACTGTTTTTT. Translated, it gives CASSLGTSEKLFF.

This clone was detected only a few times. The chain couples TRBV27 to TRBJ2-5; D assignment may be TRBD1 or TRBD2 (5 bases each). The CDR3 covers 14 residues. Germline loops: CDR1 MNHEY, CDR2 SMNVEV (reference sequence). Trimming left V 6 bases short and J 9 bases short, with 20 bases between. CDR3 nucleotide sequence: TGTGCCAGCAGCCGGACAACCCGCATCGGGGCCCAGTACTTC. Its translation: CASSRTTRIGAQYF.

This clone was observed a single time. The chain combines TRBV19 with TRBJ1-6; D perhaps matches TRBD1 (6 bases). Trimming shortened V by 3 bases and J by 11 bases, and 14 bases separated the two germline ends. This CDR3 spans 14 amino acids. Germline CDR1 LNHDA, CDR2 SQIVND (reference sequence). This chain's CDR3 is CASSMTGGATPLHF. The CDR3 nucleotides read TGTGCCAGTAGTATGACAGGAGGTGCGACACCCCTCCACTTT.

The V gene is TRBV7-8, the J gene TRBJ1-2; perhaps TRBD1 as D (6 bases). The V end lost 5 bases, the J end lost 7 bases, and 17 bases lay between the germline ends. The germline CDR1 and CDR2 sequences are SGHVS and FQNEAQ. The CDR3 contains 14 residues. CDR3 in amino acids: CASSITGYEAGYTF. The CDR3 DNA reads TGTGCCAGCAGCATTACAGGGTACGAGGCTGGCTACACCTTC.

The chain is built from TRBV18 and TRBJ2-7, with 11 bases that match TRBD2. J lost 6 bases, V lost 2 bases, and 3 bases had no gene match. Germline V gene data show CDR1 as KGHSH and CDR2 as LQKENI. This CDR3 comprises 14 residues. The CDR3 loop is CASSPVAGGGEQYF. CDR3 nucleotide sequence: TGTGCCAGCTCACCAGTAGCGGGAGGGGGCGAGCAGTACTTC.

This clone appeared once. The V and J genes are TRBV9 and TRBJ1-2, with 7 bases matching TRBD1. Germline-derived CDR1 and CDR2 are SGDLS and YYNGEE. The length of the CDR3 is 14 residues. With V trimmed by 0 bases and J by 2 bases, 1 base remained unmatched. CDR3 nucleotide sequence: TGTGCCAGCAGCGTAGGACAGGGAAACTATGGCTACACCTTC. Its protein is CASSVGQGNYGYTF.

This clone was found once. The chain combines TRBV19 with TRBJ2-1, with 7 bases lining up with TRBD1. Germline CDR1 is LNHDA and CDR2 is SQIVND (reference sequence). The ends lost 5 bases at V and 10 bases at J; junction bases unmatched: 11. The CDR3 is 14 residues long. As DNA, the CDR3 is TGTGCCAGTAGTCCCGGGACAGCGCCTGGGGAGCAGTTCTTC. Residues: CASSPGTAPGEQFF. The variable domain in full, completed from reference TRBV19 and TRBJ2-1, reads DGGITQSPKYLFRKEGQNVTLSCEQNLNHDAMYWYRQDPGQGLRLIYYSQIVNDFQKGDIAEGYSVSREKKESFPLTVTSAQKNPTAFYLCASSPGTAPGEQFFGPGTRLTVL.

The chain carries TRBV4-2 and TRBJ1-2, with no clear D. CDR1 is LGHNA and CDR2 is YNFKEQ in the germline V gene. The CDR3 consists of 13 residues. Trimming left V 5 bases short and J 3 bases short, with 10 bases between. CDR3 nucleotide sequence: TGTGCCAGCAGCTTGTACGGATACTATGGCTACACCTTC. Translating gives CASSLYGYYGYTF.

The V gene is TRBV2, the J gene TRBJ1-1; D possibly corresponds to TRBD1 (5 bases). Trimming stripped 8 bases from V and 0 bases from J, with 10 bases between. Germline V gives CDR1 SNHLY, CDR2 FYNNEI. CDR3 size: 13 residues. The CDR3 coding sequence is TGTGCCAGCGGATTGGGGGTGAACACTGAAGCTTTCTTT. Protein: CASGLGVNTEAFF.

The chain carries TRBV7-3 and TRBJ2-2; D not resolved. CDR1 and CDR2 (germline): SGHTA, FQGTGA. Trimming cost V 2 bases and J 6 bases, with 16 bases left between them. This CDR3 spans 16 amino acids. CDR3 region: CASSLQTAIRAGELFF. CDR3 coding DNA: TGTGCCAGCAGCTTACAAACGGCTATTAGGGCCGGGGAGCTGTTTTTT.

The chain couples TRBV14 to TRBJ2-1, with D perhaps TRBD1 or TRBD2 (5 bases each). Germline CDR1 and CDR2: SGHDN and FVKESK. Trimming removed 4 bases from V and 9 bases from J, with 10 bases in between. The CDR3 is made up of 12 amino acids. Here the CDR3 reads CASSLPGSEQFF. The CDR3, as DNA: TGTGCCAGCAGCCTGCCAGGGAGTGAGCAGTTCTTC.

The gene calls are TRBV23-1 and TRBJ1-5; D may be TRBD1 (5 bases). TRBV23-1 is annotated as an ORF whose role is uncertain. The CDR3 covers 12 residues. V lost 4 bases to trimming and J lost 7 bases, with 8 bases between them. The CDR3 sequence: CASSPQDQPQHF. The CDR3 bases are TGCGCCAGCAGTCCACAGGACCAGCCCCAGCATTTT.